Below are 29 T cell receptor beta chains sequenced from a single sample in a study of blood T cell repertoires in COVID-19 (dated by TCRdb to the early 2020s). The library was generated by the immunoSEQ multiplex PCR assay. Not all clones reach the TCRdb copy of this immuneACCESS table, which keeps in-frame sequences only. Checked studies attribute under half of the gap to unresolved V genes and leave the rest unexplained. In this sample the table shows about 330,000 clones, 88% of which occur a single time. More than 5% of the sample belongs to the ten largest clones. Input material: PBMCs or T cells enriched from blood (not recorded which). The receptor source for this set is a man aged 30-40 years who had recovered from COVID-19.

This chain joins TRBV24-1 and TRBJ2-1; perhaps TRBD1 as D (5 bases). Trimming cost V 5 bases and J 6 bases, with 16 bases left between them. This CDR3 has 15 amino acids. From germline, CDR1 is KGHDR and CDR2 SFDVKD. CDR3 in amino acids: CATSVGMGHSNEQFF. CDR3 coding DNA: TGTGCCACCAGTGTGGGGATGGGGCATAGCAATGAGCAGTTCTTC.

V gene TRBV3-1 (or the pseudogene TRBV3-2) combines with J gene TRBJ2-3; D unresolved. Trimming stripped 0 bases from V and 1 base from J, with 8 bases between. CDR1 is LGHDT, CDR2 YNNKEL, per germline (reference sequence). The CDR3 loop spans 15 amino acids. The chain's CDR3 is CASSQESPRTDTQYF. CDR3 in DNA: TGTGCCAGCAGCCAAGAAAGCCCCCGCACAGATACGCAGTATTTT.

This sequence joins TRBV6-5 and TRBJ1-5; no clear D. The length of the CDR3 is 13 residues. Germline lookup yields CDR1 MNHEY and CDR2 SVGAGI. Deletions cut 2 bases from V and 10 bases from J, with 12 bases between. The DNA of the CDR3 is TGTGCCAGCAGTTACAGAGGTCGGGAACCCCAGCATTTT. Residues: CASSYRGREPQHF.

The chain recombines TRBV27 with TRBJ2-1; the match to TRBD2 covers 10 bases. The germline V gene has CDR1 MNHEY and CDR2 SMNVEV (reference sequence). The CDR3 consists of 17 residues. V shed 2 bases and J 7 bases; nucleotides not matched to a gene: 11. CDR3 protein: CASSLRSLRLAGNEQFF. DNA of the CDR3: TGTGCCAGCAGTTTACGTTCTTTGAGACTAGCGGGTAATGAGCAGTTCTTC.

The chain links TRBV21-1 to TRBJ2-1; the D call of TRBD1 is as the table states it, not checked on the DNA. TRBV21-1 is labeled a pseudogene. CDR3 length: 14 residues. The CDR3, as DNA: TGTGCCAGCAGCCCTCGGACAGGGGGCAATGAGCAGTTCTTC. It specifies CASSPRTGGNEQFF.

The V gene is TRBV2, the J gene TRBJ2-1; TRBD1 is a possible D gene (5 bases). This CDR3 has 15 residues. V gave up 2 bases and J gave up 6 bases, with 14 bases separating them. The germline CDR1 and CDR2 sequences are SNHLY and FYNNEI. In DNA, the CDR3 is TGTGCCAGCAGTGAACCTCTGGGTGGGGCCAATGAGCAGTTCTTC. Its protein product is CASSEPLGGANEQFF.

Only one count was recorded for this clone. The V call is TRBV5-6, the J call TRBJ1-6; tentatively, D is TRBD1 (6 bases). The CDR3 has 16 residues. Germline assignment: CDR1 SGHDT and CDR2 YYEEEE. The V end lost 2 bases, the J end lost 4 bases, and 13 bases lay between the germline ends. CDR3 coding DNA: TGTGCCAGCAGCTTCGACAGGAGGATATATAATTCACCCCTCCACTTT. It codes for CASSFDRRIYNSPLHF.

The chain joins TRBV5-1 to TRBJ2-6; D gene ambiguous. CDR1 and CDR2 from the germline V gene are SGHRS and YFSETQ. V was cut by 4 bases and J by 0 bases, with 20 bases left in between. This CDR3 is 19 amino acids long. The CDR3 spells CASSPVAFTTLSGANVLTF. The CDR3 DNA reads TGCGCCAGCAGCCCAGTAGCCTTCACTACCCTCTCTGGGGCCAACGTCCTGACTTTC.

The chain combines TRBV5-1 with TRBJ2-7, with TRBD2 matching over 10 bases. This CDR3 comprises 18 residues. J lost 0 bases, V lost 0 bases, and 9 bases had no gene match. CDR1 SGHRS and CDR2 YFSETQ come from the germline V gene. The CDR3 coding sequence is TGCGCCAGCAGCTTGGTCGGTAGCGGGGGGCCCAGCTCCTACGAGCAGTACTTC. It codes for CASSLVGSGGPSSYEQYF.

This chain connects TRBV9 to TRBJ2-2; D unclear. V was pared by 2 bases and J by 0 bases, with 11 bases between. This CDR3 has 16 amino acids. Germline V lookup: CDR1 SGDLS, CDR2 YYNGEE. The CDR3 reads CASSVSQAPNTGELFF. The CDR3 nucleotides are TGTGCCAGCAGCGTTTCCCAGGCCCCGAACACCGGGGAGCTGTTTTTT.

J is TRBJ2-2 and V is TRBV18; D might be TRBD2 (6 bases). The germline V gene encodes CDR1 KGHSH and CDR2 LQKENI. V was shortened by 6 bases and J by 4 bases, with 15 bases between the two germline ends. The CDR3 is 15 amino acids. This CDR3 is CASSRDPQGTGELFF. Written as DNA, the CDR3 is TGTGCCAGCTCGCGGGACCCCCAGGGCACCGGGGAGCTGTTTTTT.

This sequence joins TRBV29-1 and TRBJ1-2; D is undetermined. The CDR3 runs 11 residues. The V gene's germline CDR1 is SQVTM and CDR2 ANQGSEA. The V end was cut by 6 bases, the J end by 12 bases, with 17 bases between. The CDR3 DNA reads TGCAGCGTCCCTGTGGGAGCCGCCGACACCTTC. This gives the protein CSVPVGAADTF.

This clone was picked up one time. Other DNA sequences in this sample translate to the same CDR3. This chain links TRBV28 with TRBJ1-2; no clear D gene. The CDR3 totals 14 residues. CDR1 and CDR2 (germline): MDHEN, SYDVKM. V lost 2 bases to trimming and J lost 0 bases, with 7 bases between them. The DNA of the CDR3 is TGTGCCAGCAGTTTAGGTCTAACTAACTATGGCTACACCTTC. Translating it yields CASSLGLTNYGYTF.

V is TRBV7-7 and J is TRBJ2-5, with 11 bases matching TRBD2. Germline V gene lookup returns CDR1 SSHAT and CDR2 FNYEAQ (reference sequence). J lost 1 base, V lost 1 base, and 2 bases had no gene match. The CDR3 spans 16 residues. The CDR3 loop reads CASSLVAGGTQETQYF. Here the CDR3 DNA reads TGTGCCAGCAGCTTAGTAGCGGGGGGGACCCAAGAGACCCAGTACTTC.

DNA for the CDR3: TGTGCCACCAGCAGCGGGGGAGGATTAAGGAACACCATATATTTT. The encoded protein is CATSSGGGLRNTIYF. The rearrangement joins TRBV15 to TRBJ1-3; TRBD1 might be the D (5 bases). The V and J ends lost 3 bases and 7 bases respectively, with 16 bases between them. This CDR3 region has 15 residues. Germline V gene sequence: CDR1 LNHNV, CDR2 YYDKDF (reference sequence).

The chain uses TRBV29-1 and TRBJ1-2; the D gene is possibly TRBD1 (6 bases). This CDR3 spans 12 amino acids. V gave up 7 bases and J gave up 4 bases, with 13 bases separating them. Germline CDR1 and CDR2: SQVTM and ANQGSEA. CDR3 DNA: TGCAGCGCTACCCAGGGGTCCTATGGCTACACCTTC. As protein: CSATQGSYGYTF.

The CDR3 spells CASSPRAGREDTEAFF. As DNA, the CDR3 is TGTGCCAGCAGCCCCCGGGCAGGGAGGGAGGACACTGAAGCTTTCTTT. V is TRBV4-2 and J is TRBJ1-1, with TRBD1 as a possible D gene (5 bases). The germline V gene has CDR1 LGHNA and CDR2 YNFKEQ. The CDR3 covers 16 residues. The germline V and J ends were trimmed by 4 bases and 3 bases, with 18 bases remaining between them.

The chain recombines TRBV7-8 with TRBJ2-3; D is unresolved. The CDR3 consists of 16 residues. The V and J ends lost 1 base and 2 bases respectively, with 13 bases between them. Germline V gives CDR1 SGHVS, CDR2 FQNEAQ. CDR3 DNA sequence: TGTGCCAGCAGCTTAGAGGCTTACAGTTACACAGATACGCAGTATTTT. Protein product: CASSLEAYSYTDTQYF.

The V call is TRBV11-3, the J call TRBJ2-4; the D gene is possibly TRBD1 (8 bases). Germline values: CDR1 SGHNT, CDR2 YENEEA. V dropped 5 bases and J dropped 8 bases, with 19 bases sitting between them. CDR3 size: 15 residues. This CDR3 is CASSRRSGGQDIQYF. CDR3 in DNA: TGTGCCAGCAGCCGAAGGTCGGGGGGACAGGACATTCAGTACTTC.

Turning to this clone: The sample carries other DNA sequences with the same CDR3. The chain links TRBV12-3 or TRBV12-4 to TRBJ1-2; D unresolved. Trimming took off 2 bases at V and 4 bases at J, with 8 bases between the two ends. CDR3 length: 13 residues. The CDR3 is CASSLMGPYGYTF. In DNA, the CDR3 is TGTGCCAGCAGTTTAATGGGCCCCTATGGCTACACCTTC.

The gene calls are TRBV4-1 and TRBJ2-7; the match to TRBD1 covers 11 bases. In germline, CDR1 is MGHRA, CDR2 YSYEKL. This CDR3 spans 15 amino acids. Trimming took 2 bases from V and 6 from J; bases not matched to a gene: 6. In DNA form, the CDR3 reads TGCGCCAGCAGCCAACATCCCGGGACAGGGGGCGAGCAGTACTTC. It is translated as CASSQHPGTGGEQYF.

This chain joins TRBV5-1 and TRBJ2-7; a weak D match, TRBD1 (6 bases). V dropped 0 bases and J dropped 6 bases, with 13 bases sitting between them. The CDR3 contains 14 residues. CDR1 is SGHRS and CDR2 is YFSETQ in the germline V gene. The CDR3 sequence: CASSLVGASFEQYF. CDR3 nucleotides: TGCGCCAGCAGCTTGGTGGGGGCTAGCTTCGAGCAGTACTTC.

The J gene is TRBJ1-1, the V gene TRBV18; TRBD1 aligns across 9 bases. CDR3 length: 14 residues. V shed 4 bases and J 5 bases; nucleotides not matched to a gene: 5. Looked up from germline, CDR1 is KGHSH and CDR2 is LQKENI. The CDR3 DNA reads TGTGCCAGCTCACTTACAGGGGGCGGAACTGAAGCTTTCTTT. As protein: CASSLTGGGTEAFF.

The rearrangement joins TRBV30 to TRBJ1-3, with D unclear. V was shortened by 0 bases and J by 0 bases, with 6 bases between the two germline ends. The germline gives CDR1 GTSNPN, CDR2 SVGIG (reference sequence). The length of the CDR3 is 14 residues. This CDR3 is CAWSVTASGNTIYF. The CDR3 nucleotides are TGTGCCTGGAGTGTAACAGCCTCTGGAAACACCATATATTTT.

The chain employs TRBV28 and TRBJ1-5; 8 bases fit TRBD1. V lost 6 bases to trimming and J lost 1 base; unmatched junction nucleotides: 17. The germline V gene encodes CDR1 MDHEN and CDR2 SYDVKM. This CDR3 is built from 19 residues. CDR3 sequence reads: CASRARTGWTDRSNQPQHF. CDR3 sequence (DNA): TGTGCCAGCAGGGCCAGGACAGGGTGGACAGATAGGAGCAATCAGCCCCAGCATTTT.

V is TRBV9 and J is TRBJ2-5; D is uncertain. Trimming took off 4 bases at V and 3 bases at J, with 7 bases between the two ends. The CDR3 has 12 amino acids. Germline-derived CDR1 and CDR2 are SGDLS and YYNGEE. CDR3 nucleotides: TGTGCCAGCAGCCGGTCGAAAGAGACCCAGTACTTC. It specifies CASSRSKETQYF.

This chain uses TRBV3-1 (or the pseudogene TRBV3-2) with TRBJ1-3; weak D call: TRBD1 (6 bases). Trimming removed 4 bases from V and 0 bases from J, with 13 bases in between. The CDR3 is made up of 16 amino acids. The germline gives CDR1 LGHDT, CDR2 YNNKEL (reference sequence). DNA for the CDR3: TGTGCCAGCAGCCCCCTAACAGGGCTCTCTGGAAACACCATATATTTT. Translating it yields CASSPLTGLSGNTIYF.

The J gene is TRBJ1-1, the V gene TRBV28; the match to TRBD1 covers 11 bases. The J segment lost 6 bases and the V segment lost 5 bases, leaving 17 bases of the junction unmatched. Germline V CDR1 and CDR2: MDHEN, SYDVKM. The CDR3 spans 18 residues. CDR3 nucleotides: TGTGCCAGCAGTATATCGGGACAGGGGGTAGGAAGGGGCGCTGAAGCTTTCTTT. It translates to CASSISGQGVGRGAEAFF.

This chain links TRBV4-1 with TRBJ1-3; 7 nucleotides agree with TRBD1. CDR3 length: 15 residues. CDR1 is MGHRA and CDR2 is YSYEKL in the germline V gene. Unmatched junction bases numbered 3, after V lost 1 base and J lost 3 bases. CDR3 DNA sequence: TGCGCCAGCAGCCAAGGACAGGGAGGTGGAAACACCATATATTTT. Protein sequence: CASSQGQGGGNTIYF.